This T cell receptor (beta chain) stems from a study of shared T cell receptors in the human thymus. The ends were cut back, 4 bases at V and 2 bases at J, with 15 bases in the middle. This CDR3 has 15 residues. The V gene's germline CDR1 is KGHSH and CDR2 LQKENI. Clones were sequenced by immunoSEQ multiplex PCR, and TCRdb holds only the in-frame ones, with some missing. Of 500,000 to 750,000 clones listed, more than 75% were seen once; the top ten hold approximately 0.011%. These data were also filed under a second study, of human thymus T cells. That report adds: Finnish infants who were healthy and having corrective surgery for congenital heart defects made up the donors. Thymus was obtained from resections taken during corrective heart surgery. Unrelated people showed highly overlapping thymic repertoires, related research reported.

Sequenced input: thymocytes. The TCR comes from a boy under two years old with a congenital heart defect. The V call is TRBV18, the J call TRBJ2-7, with D maybe TRBD1 (6 bases). CDR3 sequence: CASSRPRDTPYEQYF. The CDR3 DNA reads TGTGCCAGCTCACGACCCCGGGACACCCCCTACGAGCAGTACTTC.